Described below is a single T cell receptor beta chain sequence and its context. Its antigen is unidentified. Each person with ophthalmopathy scored at least 3 on the Clinical Activity Score, reached NOSPECS grade 4 or higher, and had been ill under 3 months. Using RNA transcripts as the source, TCR beta CDR3 regions were amplified. A set of HTBI primers served as the primers for a first-round RT-PCR of the TCR CDR3. MiXCR, run by TCRdb on the multiplex PCR reads, gives a single entry per CDR3 protein. In the table there are about 400,000 distinct CDR3 sequences, roughly 15% of which are singletons. The data stem from a study of T cells in Graves' hyperthyroidism and ophthalmopathy. Study findings and constraints: In blood, most of the thyroid clonotypes expanded above 0.001 were also present. The authors' 13 V-J model separated ophthalmopathy from stable hyperthyroidism.

Material for sequencing was blood. This receptor was taken from a woman aged 25 to 45 with Graves' ophthalmopathy.

The CDR3 region has the DNA TGTGCCAGCAGCTTTGAAGGGGATGGGGAAAAACTGTTTTTT. It yields the protein CASSFEGDGEKLFF. V and J are TRBV7-9 and TRBJ1-4, with TRBD1 as a possible D gene (5 bases). This CDR3 contains 14 residues. Germline loops: CDR1 SEHNR, CDR2 FQNEAQ (reference sequence). Trimming shortened V by 3 bases and J by 8 bases, and 13 bases separated the two germline ends.